The present TCR beta chain was sequenced within a study of early stage breast cancer tumors. At the level of the study: Eight ER+/PR+/HER2- tumors were invasive ductal; four were invasive lobular. Average read coverage per sample was approximately 9.1-fold.

Turning to this clone: The antigen is not known.

Findings and caveats of the study: Most shared enriched TCRB sequences were commonly generated ones. In about 85% of the 16 patients, blood comparison separated tumor from normal breast.

V lost 5 bases, J lost 3 bases, and 10 bases lay in between. CDR1 is SGHTA, CDR2 FQGNSA, per germline. This CDR3 comprises 13 residues. Sequenced by immunoSEQ multiplex PCR; TCRdb stores in-frame clones only, minus some. The data contain 30,000 to 40,000 clones, 65% to 75% of them seen just once; the ten biggest clones take up roughly 6.1%. This receptor was obtained from a person in their sixties with breast cancer. This chain connects TRBV7-2 to TRBJ1-1; D unclear. Sequencing was done on a sample of blood. The DNA of the CDR3 is TGTGCCAGCAGCCCGCAATGGTACACTGAAGCTTTCTTT. Its translation: CASSPQWYTEAFF.